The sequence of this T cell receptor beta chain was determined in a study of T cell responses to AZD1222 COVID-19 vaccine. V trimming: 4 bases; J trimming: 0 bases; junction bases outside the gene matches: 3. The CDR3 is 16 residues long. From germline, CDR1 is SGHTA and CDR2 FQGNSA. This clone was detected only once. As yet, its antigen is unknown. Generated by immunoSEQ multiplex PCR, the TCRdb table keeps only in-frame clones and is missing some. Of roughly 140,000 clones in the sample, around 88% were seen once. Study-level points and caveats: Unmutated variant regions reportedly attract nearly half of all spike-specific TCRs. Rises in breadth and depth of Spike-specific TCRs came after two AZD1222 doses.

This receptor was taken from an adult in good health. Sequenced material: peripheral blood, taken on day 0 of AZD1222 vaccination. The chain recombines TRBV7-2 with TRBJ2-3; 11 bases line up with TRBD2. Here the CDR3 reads CASSSIAGGSTDTQYF. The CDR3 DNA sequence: TGTGCCAGCAGCTCCATAGCGGGGGGGAGCACAGATACGCAGTATTTT.